This entry describes one T cell receptor (beta chain). These data originate in a study of shared clonotypes between healthy human individuals. Germline-derived CDR1 and CDR2 are MDHEN and SYDVKM. The CDR3 loop spans 15 amino acids. V shed 7 bases and J 1 base; nucleotides not matched to a gene: 6. Sequencing used immunoSEQ multiplex PCR; TCRdb keeps in-frame clones, though not all of them. The sample carries approximately 2.3 million clones, 85% to 95% recorded once. The receptor comes from a man aged 18 to 30 in good health. Some clones in this sample may be carry-over from other donors' samples. Sequenced: naive CD4+ T cells from PBMCs. Regarding subset: CD45RA+ positively selected. The V call is TRBV28, the J call TRBJ2-7; TRBD1 matches 11 bases. The CDR3 bases are TGTGCCAGCAAACCCGGACAGGGGGCTTCCTACGAGCAGTACTTC. Protein product: CASKPGQGASYEQYF.